The entry that follows covers one T cell receptor (beta chain) sequence. Its antigen remains unknown. Trimming took off 11 bases at V and 5 bases at J, with 27 bases between the two ends. The CDR3 runs 16 residues. The germline V gene has CDR1 MNHNY and CDR2 SVGAGI (reference sequence). This sample is part of a study of OX40 agonist ivuxolimab in advanced cancers. Study-level background: Patients achieving partial responses numbered three: one hepatocellular carcinoma case and two cutaneous melanoma cases. Overall study results and limits: Among the lowest levels of clonal expansion were found in partial responders at 0.1-3.0 mg/kg. On average, a greater number of expanded clones characterised CD8+ T cells relative to CD4+. Dose levels from 0.1 to 3.0 mg/kg saw CD4+ and CD8+ blood T cells expand clonally by week 6.

Measured with immunoSEQ multiplex PCR; TCRdb has only the in-frame clones, and not every one. The sample yields about 83,000 clones, about 88% seen once. This sequence was found in an adult with an advanced solid tumor such as melanoma, head and neck, liver or kidney cancer. V and J are TRBV6-6 and TRBJ1-1; D is perhaps TRBD1 (6 bases). The source material was CD4+ or CD8+ T cells sorted from blood, sampled in a trial of the OX40 agonist ivuxolimab. The CDR3 DNA is TGTGCCGGCTCCGGGGGGTTGACAGGCCGGGGGACTGAAGCTTTCTTT. Translating gives CAGSGGLTGRGTEAFF.